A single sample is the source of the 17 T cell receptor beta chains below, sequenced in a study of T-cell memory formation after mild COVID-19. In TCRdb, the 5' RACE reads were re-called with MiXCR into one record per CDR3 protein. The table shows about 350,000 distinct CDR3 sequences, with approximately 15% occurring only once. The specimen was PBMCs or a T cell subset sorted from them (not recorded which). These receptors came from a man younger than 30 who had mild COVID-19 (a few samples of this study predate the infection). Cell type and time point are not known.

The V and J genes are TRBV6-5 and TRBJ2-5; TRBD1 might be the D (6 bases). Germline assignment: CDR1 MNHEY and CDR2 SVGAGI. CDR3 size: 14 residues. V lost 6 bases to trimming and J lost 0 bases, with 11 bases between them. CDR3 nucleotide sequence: TGTGCCAGCAGATCTACAGGGAACCAAGAGACCCAGTACTTC. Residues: CASRSTGNQETQYF.

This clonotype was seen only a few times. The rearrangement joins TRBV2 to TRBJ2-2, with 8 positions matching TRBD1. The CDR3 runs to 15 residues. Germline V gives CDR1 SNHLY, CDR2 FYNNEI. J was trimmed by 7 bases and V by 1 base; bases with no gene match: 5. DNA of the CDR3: TGTGCCAGCAGTGAAGTTGGGACAGGTTTCGGGGAGCTGTTTTTT. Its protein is CASSEVGTGFGELFF. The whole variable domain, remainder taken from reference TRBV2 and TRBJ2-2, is EPEVTQTPSHQVTQMGQEVILRCVPISNHLYFYWYRQILGQKVEFLVSFYNNEISEKSEIFDDQFSVERPDGSNFTLKIRSTKLEDSAMYFCASSEVGTGFGELFFGEGSRLTVL.

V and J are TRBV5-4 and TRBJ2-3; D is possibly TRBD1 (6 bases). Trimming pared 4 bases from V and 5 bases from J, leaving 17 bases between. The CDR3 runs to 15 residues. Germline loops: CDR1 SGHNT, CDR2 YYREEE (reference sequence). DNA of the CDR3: TGTGCCAGCAGCGGTCTCGGGCAGGGGATAGATACGCAGTATTTT. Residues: CASSGLGQGIDTQYF.

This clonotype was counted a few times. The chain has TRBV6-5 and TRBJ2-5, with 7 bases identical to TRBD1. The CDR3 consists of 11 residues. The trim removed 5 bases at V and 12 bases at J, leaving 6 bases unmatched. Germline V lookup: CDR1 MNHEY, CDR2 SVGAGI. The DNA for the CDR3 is TGTGCCAGCAGTACCCGGGACAGAGAGTACTTC. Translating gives CASSTRDREYF.

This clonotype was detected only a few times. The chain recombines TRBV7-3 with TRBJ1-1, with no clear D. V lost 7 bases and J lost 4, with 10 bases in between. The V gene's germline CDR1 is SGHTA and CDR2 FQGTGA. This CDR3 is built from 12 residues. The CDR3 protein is CASISLRTEAFF. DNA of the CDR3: TGTGCCAGCATAAGTCTTCGCACTGAAGCTTTCTTT.

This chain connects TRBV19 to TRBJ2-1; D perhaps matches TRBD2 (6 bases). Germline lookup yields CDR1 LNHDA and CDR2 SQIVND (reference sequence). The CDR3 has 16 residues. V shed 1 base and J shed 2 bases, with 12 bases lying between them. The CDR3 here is CASSIAASGAYNEQFF. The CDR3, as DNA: TGTGCCAGTAGTATAGCGGCCTCGGGGGCCTACAATGAGCAGTTCTTC. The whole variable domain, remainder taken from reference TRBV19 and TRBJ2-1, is DGGITQSPKYLFRKEGQNVTLSCEQNLNHDAMYWYRQDPGQGLRLIYYSQIVNDFQKGDIAEGYSVSREKKESFPLTVTSAQKNPTAFYLCASSIAASGAYNEQFFGPGTRLTVL.

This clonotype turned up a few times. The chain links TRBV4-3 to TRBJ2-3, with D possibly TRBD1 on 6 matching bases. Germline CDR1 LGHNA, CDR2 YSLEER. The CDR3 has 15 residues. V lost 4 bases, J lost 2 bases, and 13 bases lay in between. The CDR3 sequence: CASSPWTENTDTQYF. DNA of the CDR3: TGCGCCAGCAGCCCTTGGACAGAAAACACAGATACGCAGTATTTT.

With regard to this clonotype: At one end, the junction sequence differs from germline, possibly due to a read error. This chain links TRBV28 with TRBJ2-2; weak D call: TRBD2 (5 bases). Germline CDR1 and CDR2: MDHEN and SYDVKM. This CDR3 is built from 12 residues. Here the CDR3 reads CASRERTGELIF. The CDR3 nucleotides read TGTGCCAGCAGGGAGAGAACCGGGGAGCTGATTTTT.

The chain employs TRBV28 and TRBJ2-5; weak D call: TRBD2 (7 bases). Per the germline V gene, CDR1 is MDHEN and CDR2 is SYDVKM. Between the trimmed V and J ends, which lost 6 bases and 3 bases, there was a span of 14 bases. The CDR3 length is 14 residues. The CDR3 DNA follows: TGTGCCAGCAGCAACGGGGGGCGGGAAGAGACCCAGTACTTC. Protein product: CASSNGGREETQYF.

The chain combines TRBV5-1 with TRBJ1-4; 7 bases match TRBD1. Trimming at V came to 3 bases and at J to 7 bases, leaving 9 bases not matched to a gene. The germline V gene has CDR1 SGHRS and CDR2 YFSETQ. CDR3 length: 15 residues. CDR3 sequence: CASSYGQDPIEKLFF. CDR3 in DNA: TGCGCCAGCAGCTACGGACAGGACCCTATTGAAAAACTGTTTTTT.

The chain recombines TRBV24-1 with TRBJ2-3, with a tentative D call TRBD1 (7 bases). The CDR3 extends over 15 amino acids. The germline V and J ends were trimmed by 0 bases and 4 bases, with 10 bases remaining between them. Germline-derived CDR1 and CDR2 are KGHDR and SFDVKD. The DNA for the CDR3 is TGTGCCACCAGTGATTTGGGAGGGGGCGCAGATACGCAGTATTTT. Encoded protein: CATSDLGGGADTQYF.

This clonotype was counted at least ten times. Written as DNA, the CDR3 is TGTGCCAGCAGTGAAATGGGGGGCTCGCCCTACGAGCAGTACTTC. Protein sequence: CASSEMGGSPYEQYF. The chain couples TRBV6-1 to TRBJ2-7; possibly TRBD1 or TRBD2 for D (6 bases each). V was cut by 2 bases and J by 2 bases, with 13 bases left in between. The length of the CDR3 is 15 residues. In germline, CDR1 is MNHNS, CDR2 SASEGT.

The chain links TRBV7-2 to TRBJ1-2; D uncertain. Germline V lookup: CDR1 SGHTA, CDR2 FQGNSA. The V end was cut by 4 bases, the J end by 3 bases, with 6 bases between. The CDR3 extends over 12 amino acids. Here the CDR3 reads CASSWTDYGYTF. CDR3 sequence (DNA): TGTGCCAGCAGCTGGACGGACTATGGCTACACCTTC. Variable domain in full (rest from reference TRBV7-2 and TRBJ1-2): GAGVSQSPSNKVTEKGKDVELRCDPISGHTALYWYRQSLGQGLEFLIYFQGNSAPDKSGLPSDRFSAERTGGSVSTLTIQRTQQEDSAVYLCASSWTDYGYTFGSGTRLTVV.

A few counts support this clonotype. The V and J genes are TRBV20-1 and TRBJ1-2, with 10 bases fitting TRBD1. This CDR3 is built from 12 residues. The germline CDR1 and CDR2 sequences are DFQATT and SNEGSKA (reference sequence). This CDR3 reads CGRDRGLYGYTF. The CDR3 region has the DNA TGCGGCCGGGACAGGGGCCTCTATGGCTACACCTTC.

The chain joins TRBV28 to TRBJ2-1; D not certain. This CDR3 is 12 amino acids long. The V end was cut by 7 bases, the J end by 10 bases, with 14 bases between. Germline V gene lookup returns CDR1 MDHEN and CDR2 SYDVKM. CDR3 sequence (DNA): TGTGCCAGCACCGCGCGAGTCGGGGAGCAGTTCTTC. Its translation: CASTARVGEQFF.

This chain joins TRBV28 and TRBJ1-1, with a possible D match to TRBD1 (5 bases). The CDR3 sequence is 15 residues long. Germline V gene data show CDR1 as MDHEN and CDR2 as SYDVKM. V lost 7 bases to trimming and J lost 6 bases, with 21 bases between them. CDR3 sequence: CASTPSGFLLAEAFF. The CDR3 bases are TGTGCCAGCACACCCTCAGGGTTTTTGTTGGCTGAAGCTTTCTTT. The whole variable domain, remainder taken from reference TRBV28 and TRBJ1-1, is DVKVTQSSRYLVKRTGEKVFLECVQDMDHENMFWYRQDPGLGLRLIYFSYDVKMKEKGDIPEGYSVSREKKERFSLILESASTNQTSMYLCASTPSGFLLAEAFFGQGTRLTVV.

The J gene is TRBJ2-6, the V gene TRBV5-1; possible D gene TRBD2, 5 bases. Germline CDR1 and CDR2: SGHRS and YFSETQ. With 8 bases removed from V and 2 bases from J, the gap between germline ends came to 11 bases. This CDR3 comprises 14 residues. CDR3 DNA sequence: TGCGCCAGTACAACGGGGACTGGGGCCAACGTCCTGACTTTC. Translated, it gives CASTTGTGANVLTF.